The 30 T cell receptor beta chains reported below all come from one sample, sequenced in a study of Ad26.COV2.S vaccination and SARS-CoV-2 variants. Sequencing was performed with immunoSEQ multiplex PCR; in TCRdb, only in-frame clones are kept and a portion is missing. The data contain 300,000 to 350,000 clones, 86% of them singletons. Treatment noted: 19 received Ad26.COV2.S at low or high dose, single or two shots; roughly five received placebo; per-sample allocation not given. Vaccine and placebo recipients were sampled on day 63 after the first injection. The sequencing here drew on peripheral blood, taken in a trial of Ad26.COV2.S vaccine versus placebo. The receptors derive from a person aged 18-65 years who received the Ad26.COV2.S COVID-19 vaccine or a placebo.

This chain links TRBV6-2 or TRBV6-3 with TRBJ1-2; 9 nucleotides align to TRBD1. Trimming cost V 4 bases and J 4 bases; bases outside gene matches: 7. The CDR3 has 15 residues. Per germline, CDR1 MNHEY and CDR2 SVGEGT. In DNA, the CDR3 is TGTGCCAGCAGTTCCCCCGGGACAGGGTTCTATGGCTACACCTTC. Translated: CASSSPGTGFYGYTF.

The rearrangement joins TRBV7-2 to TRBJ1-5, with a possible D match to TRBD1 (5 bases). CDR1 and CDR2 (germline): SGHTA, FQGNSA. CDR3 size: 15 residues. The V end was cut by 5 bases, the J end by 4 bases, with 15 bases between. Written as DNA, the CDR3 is TGTGCCAGCAGCGCTCGCGAAGGGACGAATCAGCCCCAGCATTTT. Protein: CASSAREGTNQPQHF.

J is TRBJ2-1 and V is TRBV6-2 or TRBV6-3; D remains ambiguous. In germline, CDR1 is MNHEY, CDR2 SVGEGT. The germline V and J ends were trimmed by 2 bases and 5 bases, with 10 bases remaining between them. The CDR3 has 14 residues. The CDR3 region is CASSYTSGHNEQFF. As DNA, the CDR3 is TGTGCCAGCAGTTACACCTCTGGGCACAATGAGCAGTTCTTC.

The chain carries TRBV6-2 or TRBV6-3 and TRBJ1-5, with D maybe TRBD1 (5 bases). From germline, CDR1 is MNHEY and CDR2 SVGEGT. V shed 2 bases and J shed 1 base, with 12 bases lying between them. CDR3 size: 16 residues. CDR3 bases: TGTGCCAGCAGTTACACACGGGGACGGAGCAATCAGCCCCAGCATTTT. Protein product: CASSYTRGRSNQPQHF.

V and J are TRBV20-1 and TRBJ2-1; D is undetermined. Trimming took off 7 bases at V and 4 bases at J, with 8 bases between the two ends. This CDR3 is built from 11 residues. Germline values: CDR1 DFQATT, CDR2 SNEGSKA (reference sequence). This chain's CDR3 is CSGSEYNEQFF. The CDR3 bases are TGCAGTGGAAGCGAATACAATGAGCAGTTCTTC.

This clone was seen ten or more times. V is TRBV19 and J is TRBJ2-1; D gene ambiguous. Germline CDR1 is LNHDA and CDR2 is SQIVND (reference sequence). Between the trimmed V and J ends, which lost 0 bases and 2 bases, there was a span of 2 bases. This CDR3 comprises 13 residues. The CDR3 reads CASSIDTYNEQFF. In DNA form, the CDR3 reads TGTGCCAGTAGTATAGACACCTACAATGAGCAGTTCTTC. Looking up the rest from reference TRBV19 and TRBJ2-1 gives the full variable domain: DGGITQSPKYLFRKEGQNVTLSCEQNLNHDAMYWYRQDPGQGLRLIYYSQIVNDFQKGDIAEGYSVSREKKESFPLTVTSAQKNPTAFYLCASSIDTYNEQFFGPGTRLTVL.

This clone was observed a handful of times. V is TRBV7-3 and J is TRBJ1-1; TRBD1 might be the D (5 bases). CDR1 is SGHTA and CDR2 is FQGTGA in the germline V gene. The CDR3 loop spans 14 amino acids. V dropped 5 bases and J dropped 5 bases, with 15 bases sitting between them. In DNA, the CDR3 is TGTGCCAGCAGCCCTGACAGCCGTAGGACTGAAGCTTTCTTT. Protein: CASSPDSRRTEAFF. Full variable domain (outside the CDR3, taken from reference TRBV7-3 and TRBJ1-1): GAGVSQTPSNKVTEKGKYVELRCDPISGHTALYWYRQSLGQGPEFLIYFQGTGAADDSGLPNDRFFAVRPEGSVSTLKIQRTERGDSAVYLCASSPDSRRTEAFFGQGTRLTVV.

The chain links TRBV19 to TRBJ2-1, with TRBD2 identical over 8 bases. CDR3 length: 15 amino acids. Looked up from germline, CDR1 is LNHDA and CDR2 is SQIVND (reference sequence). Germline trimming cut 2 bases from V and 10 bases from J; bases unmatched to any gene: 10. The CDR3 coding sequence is TGTGCCAGTAGTATACCCCCAGCGGGAGTATACGAGCAGTTCTTC. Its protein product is CASSIPPAGVYEQFF.

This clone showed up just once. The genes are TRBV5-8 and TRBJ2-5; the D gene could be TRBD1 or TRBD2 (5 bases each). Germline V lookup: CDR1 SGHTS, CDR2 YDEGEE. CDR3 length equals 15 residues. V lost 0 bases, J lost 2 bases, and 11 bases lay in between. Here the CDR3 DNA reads TGTGCCAGCAGCTTGGCGGGGCAGGCACAAGAGACCCAGTACTTC. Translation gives CASSLAGQAQETQYF.

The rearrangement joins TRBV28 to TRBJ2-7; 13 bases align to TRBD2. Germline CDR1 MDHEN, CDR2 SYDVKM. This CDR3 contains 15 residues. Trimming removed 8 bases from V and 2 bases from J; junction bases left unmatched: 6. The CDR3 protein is CASRPTSGGAYEQYF. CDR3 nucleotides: TGTGCCAGCCGTCCTACTAGCGGGGGGGCCTACGAGCAGTACTTC.

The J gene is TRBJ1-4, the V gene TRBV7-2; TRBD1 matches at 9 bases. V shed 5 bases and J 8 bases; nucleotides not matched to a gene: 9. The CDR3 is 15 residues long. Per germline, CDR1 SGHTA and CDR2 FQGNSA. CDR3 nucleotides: TGTGCCAGCAGCCCGACCGGGACAGGGCGGGAAAAACTGTTTTTT. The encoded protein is CASSPTGTGREKLFF.

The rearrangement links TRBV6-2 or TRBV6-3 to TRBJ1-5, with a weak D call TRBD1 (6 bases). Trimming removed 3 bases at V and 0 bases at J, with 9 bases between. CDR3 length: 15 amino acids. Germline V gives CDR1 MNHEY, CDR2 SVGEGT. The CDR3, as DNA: TGTGCCAGCAGTTATGGACAGAGTAGCAATCAGCCCCAGCATTTT. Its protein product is CASSYGQSSNQPQHF.

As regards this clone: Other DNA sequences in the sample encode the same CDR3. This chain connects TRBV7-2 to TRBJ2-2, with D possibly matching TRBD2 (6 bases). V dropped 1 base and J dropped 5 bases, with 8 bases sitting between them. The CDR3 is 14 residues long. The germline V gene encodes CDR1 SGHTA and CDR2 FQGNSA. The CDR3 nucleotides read TGTGCCAGCAGCTTAGGGCGGGGAACCGGGGAGCTGTTTTTT. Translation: CASSLGRGTGELFF.

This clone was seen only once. This CDR3 reads CASSVLSGTGLYEQYF. CDR3 DNA sequence: TGTGCCAGCAGCGTTCTCTCCGGGACGGGACTCTACGAGCAGTACTTC. The chain couples TRBV9 to TRBJ2-7; TRBD2 is a possible D gene (6 bases). The CDR3 contains 16 residues. Trimming removed 2 bases at V and 3 bases at J, with 18 bases between. Germline V gene sequence: CDR1 SGDLS, CDR2 YYNGEE.

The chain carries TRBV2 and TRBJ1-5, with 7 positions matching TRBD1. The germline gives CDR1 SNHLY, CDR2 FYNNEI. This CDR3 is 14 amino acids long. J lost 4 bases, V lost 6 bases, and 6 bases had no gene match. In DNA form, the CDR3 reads TGTGCCAGCAGACCCGGGACAGTTAATCAGCCCCAGCATTTT. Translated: CASRPGTVNQPQHF.

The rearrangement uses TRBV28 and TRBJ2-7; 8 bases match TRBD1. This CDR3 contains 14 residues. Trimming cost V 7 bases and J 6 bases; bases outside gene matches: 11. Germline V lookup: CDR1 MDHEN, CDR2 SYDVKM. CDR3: CASKPGQAVGEQYF. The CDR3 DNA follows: TGTGCCAGCAAACCGGGACAGGCCGTCGGCGAGCAGTACTTC.

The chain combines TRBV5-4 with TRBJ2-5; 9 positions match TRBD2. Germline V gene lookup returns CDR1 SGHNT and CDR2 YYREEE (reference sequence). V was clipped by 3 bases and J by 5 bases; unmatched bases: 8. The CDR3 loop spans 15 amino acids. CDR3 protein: CASSSTSGPGETQYF. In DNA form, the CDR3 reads TGTGCCAGCAGCTCAACTAGCGGGCCCGGGGAGACCCAGTACTTC. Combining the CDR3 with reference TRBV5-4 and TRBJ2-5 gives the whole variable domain ETGVTQSPTHLIKTRGQQVTLRCSSQSGHNTVSWYQQALGQGPQFIFQYYREEENGRGNFPPRFSGLQFPNYSSELNVNALELDDSALYLCASSSTSGPGETQYFGPGTRLLVL.

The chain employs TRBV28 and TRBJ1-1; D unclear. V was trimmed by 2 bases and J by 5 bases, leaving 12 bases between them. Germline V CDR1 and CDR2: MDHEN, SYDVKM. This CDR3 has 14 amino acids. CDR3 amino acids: CASSLHGPGTEAFF. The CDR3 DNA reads TGTGCCAGCAGTTTACACGGCCCGGGGACTGAAGCTTTCTTT. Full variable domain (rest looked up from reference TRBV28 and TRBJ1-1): DVKVTQSSRYLVKRTGEKVFLECVQDMDHENMFWYRQDPGLGLRLIYFSYDVKMKEKGDIPEGYSVSREKKERFSLILESASTNQTSMYLCASSLHGPGTEAFFGQGTRLTVV.

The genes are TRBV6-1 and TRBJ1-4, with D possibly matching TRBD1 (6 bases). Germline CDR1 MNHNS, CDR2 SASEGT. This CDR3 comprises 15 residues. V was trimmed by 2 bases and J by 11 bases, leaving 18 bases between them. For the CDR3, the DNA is TGTGCCAGCAGTGAAAGAAGCCGGGACACCATCAAACTGTTTTTT. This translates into CASSERSRDTIKLFF.

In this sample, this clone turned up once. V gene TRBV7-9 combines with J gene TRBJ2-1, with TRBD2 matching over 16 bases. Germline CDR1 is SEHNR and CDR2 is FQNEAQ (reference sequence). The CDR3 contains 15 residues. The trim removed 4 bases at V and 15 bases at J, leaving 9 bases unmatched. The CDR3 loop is CASSSGLAGGYPLFF. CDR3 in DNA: TGTGCCAGCAGCTCGGGACTAGCGGGGGGGTATCCCCTGTTCTTC.

CDR3 sequence (DNA): TGTGCCAGTAGTATTGAGGGGGACGGTTACGAGCAGTACTTC. This gives the protein CASSIEGDGYEQYF. The rearrangement uses TRBV19 and TRBJ2-7; D is possibly TRBD1 (6 bases). Trimming cost V 3 bases and J 4 bases, with 13 bases left between them. Germline CDR1 LNHDA, CDR2 SQIVND (reference sequence). This CDR3 has 14 amino acids.

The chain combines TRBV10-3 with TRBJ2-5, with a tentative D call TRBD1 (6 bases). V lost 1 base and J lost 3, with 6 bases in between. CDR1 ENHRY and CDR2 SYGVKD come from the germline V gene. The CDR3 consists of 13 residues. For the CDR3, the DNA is TGTGCCATCAGTGAGTGGACAGAAGAGACCCAGTACTTC. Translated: CAISEWTEETQYF.

CDR3 sequence reads: CASSYGQSNQPQHF. CDR3 DNA sequence: TGTGCCAGCAGCTACGGACAGAGCAATCAGCCCCAGCATTTT. The chain is built from TRBV11-2 and TRBJ1-5; possibly TRBD1 for D (6 bases). V was clipped by 4 bases and J by 1 base, with 8 bases between them. This CDR3 has 14 amino acids. Germline values: CDR1 SGHAT, CDR2 FQNNGV.

The CDR3, as DNA: TGTGCCACCAGTGATTTGCCGGGGGTAGCGGGATCGAAGGATACGCAGTATTTT. This codes for CATSDLPGVAGSKDTQYF. The rearrangement links TRBV24-1 to TRBJ2-3; TRBD2 aligns across 8 bases. J was trimmed by 6 bases and V by 0 bases; bases with no gene match: 13. The CDR3 sequence is 18 residues long. Germline V gene sequence: CDR1 KGHDR, CDR2 SFDVKD.

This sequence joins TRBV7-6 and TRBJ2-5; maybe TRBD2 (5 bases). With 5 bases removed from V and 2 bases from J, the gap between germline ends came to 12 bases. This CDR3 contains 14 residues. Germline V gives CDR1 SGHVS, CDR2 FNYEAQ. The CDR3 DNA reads TGTGCCAGCAGCCCCAGGACGGGACAAGAGACCCAGTACTTC. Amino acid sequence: CASSPRTGQETQYF.

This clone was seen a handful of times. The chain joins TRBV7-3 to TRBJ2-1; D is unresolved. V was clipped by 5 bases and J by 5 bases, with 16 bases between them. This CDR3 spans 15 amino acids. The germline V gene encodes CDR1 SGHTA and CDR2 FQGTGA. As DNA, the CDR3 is TGTGCCAGCAGCCCAGAGCTTGGCCCTAACAATGAGCAGTTCTTC. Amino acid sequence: CASSPELGPNNEQFF.

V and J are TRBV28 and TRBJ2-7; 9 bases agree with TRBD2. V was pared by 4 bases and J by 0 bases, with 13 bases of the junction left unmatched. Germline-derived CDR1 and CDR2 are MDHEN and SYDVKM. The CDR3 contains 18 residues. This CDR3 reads CASSWVSGRPLNSYEQYF. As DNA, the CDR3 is TGTGCCAGCAGTTGGGTGAGCGGGAGGCCCCTTAACTCCTACGAGCAGTACTTC.

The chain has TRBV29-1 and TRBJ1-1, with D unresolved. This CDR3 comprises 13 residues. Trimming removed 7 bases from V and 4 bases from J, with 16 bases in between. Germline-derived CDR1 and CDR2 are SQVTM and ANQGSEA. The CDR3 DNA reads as TGCAGCGCTAAAAGGGCAGCTGTCACTGAAGCTTTCTTT. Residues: CSAKRAAVTEAFF.

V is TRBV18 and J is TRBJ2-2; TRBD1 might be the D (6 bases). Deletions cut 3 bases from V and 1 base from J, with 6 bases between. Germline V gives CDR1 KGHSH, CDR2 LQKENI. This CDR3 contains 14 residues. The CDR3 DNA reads TGTGCCAGCTCACCGGGACAGAACACCGGGGAGCTGTTTTTT. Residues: CASSPGQNTGELFF.

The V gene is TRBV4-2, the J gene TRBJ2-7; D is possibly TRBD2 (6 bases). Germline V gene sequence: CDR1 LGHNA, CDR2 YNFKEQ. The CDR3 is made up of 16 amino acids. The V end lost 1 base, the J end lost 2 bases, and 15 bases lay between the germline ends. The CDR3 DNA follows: TGTGCCAGCAGCCAAGTCTCCCGGGAGTCAGCCTACGAGCAGTACTTC. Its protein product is CASSQVSRESAYEQYF.